The subject of this entry is one T cell receptor beta chain. Germline V gives CDR1 MNHEY, CDR2 SVGAGI. The CDR3 runs to 14 residues. V was trimmed by 0 bases and J by 1 base, leaving 6 bases between them. This sample was included in a study of CD8 T cells in Susac syndrome. TCR beta sequencing covered blood CD8+ and CD4+ T cells. The healthy controls were matched to patients by age and sex. After extraction with the RNeasy kit, roughly 0.5 to 1 ug of the RNA was reverse transcribed using random hexamers. Amplification of TCR beta CDR3 spanned 54 Vbeta and 13 Jbeta via immunoSEQ multiplex PCR. TCRdb reprocessed the immunoSEQ multiplex PCR reads via MiXCR and lists one record per CDR3 protein. Of approximately 160,000 distinct CDR3 sequences detected, under 95% appear once; the ten largest clones hold 0.065% to 0.085%.

The clonotype comes from a human donor in good health. The chain has TRBV6-5 and TRBJ1-1, with no clear D. Sequenced material: CD4+ T cells from PBMCs. The CDR3 is CASSYSYQNTEAFF. CDR3 bases: TGTGCCAGCAGTTACTCATATCAGAACACTGAAGCTTTCTTT.